Below are 14 T cell receptor beta chains sequenced from a single sample in a study of neoadjuvant anti-PD-1 for oral cavity cancer. Time point denoted: after neoadjuvant nivolumab, at surgical resection. This table comes from immunoSEQ multiplex PCR, and its TCRdb copy is limited to in-frame clones, with some not included. The table lists roughly 15,000 clones, approximately 77% of them singletons. Here the sequenced sample was PBMCs, taken after nivolumab (anti-PD-1) treatment. The receptors originated from a person aged 35-79 years with oral cavity squamous cell carcinoma.

The CDR3 protein is CSVTGDYTGELFF. DNA of the CDR3: TGCAGCGTTACAGGGGATTACACCGGGGAGCTGTTTTTT. The chain employs TRBV29-1 and TRBJ2-2; 7 bases are shared with TRBD1. The CDR3 consists of 13 residues. CDR1 is SQVTM, CDR2 ANQGSEA, per germline. V shed 5 bases, J shed 3 bases, and the junction held 3 bases outside the gene matches.

The chain couples TRBV7-6 to TRBJ2-7; no firm D call. The germline V gene encodes CDR1 SGHVS and CDR2 FNYEAQ. V dropped 1 base and J dropped 3 bases, with 7 bases sitting between them. The CDR3 covers 13 residues. The CDR3 coding sequence is TGTGCCAGCAGCTTAGACGGCTTCTACGAGCAGTACTTC. Translation: CASSLDGFYEQYF.

CDR3 in DNA: TGCGCCAGCAGCTTGCAGGAGGTGAACACTGAAGCTTTCTTT. The encoded protein is CASSLQEVNTEAFF. The chain links TRBV5-1 to TRBJ1-1; no clear D gene. CDR3 length: 14 amino acids. Germline loops: CDR1 SGHRS, CDR2 YFSETQ. The V gene lost 1 base and the J gene lost 0 bases, with 7 bases spanning the gap.

This clone showed up just a few times. The rearrangement joins TRBV7-6 to TRBJ1-1; weak D call: TRBD1 (6 bases). With 0 bases removed from V and 4 bases from J, the gap between germline ends came to 18 bases. The CDR3 extends over 17 amino acids. Per germline, CDR1 SGHVS and CDR2 FNYEAQ. This CDR3 is CASSLARQGSAGTEAFF. The CDR3 nucleotides read TGTGCCAGCAGCTTAGCGCGCCAGGGGTCTGCGGGCACTGAAGCTTTCTTT.

V is TRBV19 and J is TRBJ2-5; D is possibly TRBD2 (6 bases). The germline V gene encodes CDR1 LNHDA and CDR2 SQIVND (reference sequence). Trimming removed 4 bases at V and 1 base at J, with 16 bases between. This CDR3 spans 16 amino acids. The CDR3 spells CASSTRLRGFQETQYF. The CDR3 DNA is TGTGCCAGTAGTACCCGTCTGCGGGGTTTCCAAGAGACCCAGTACTTC.

In nucleotides, the CDR3 is TGCGCCAGCAGCTTGGCAGGGGCGCGACCCACTGAAGCTTTCTTT. This codes for CASSLAGARPTEAFF. The chain employs TRBV5-1 and TRBJ1-1, with D maybe TRBD1 (6 bases). Germline V gene data show CDR1 as SGHRS and CDR2 as YFSETQ. The CDR3 loop spans 15 amino acids. The V end was cut by 0 bases, the J end by 4 bases, with 13 bases between.

CDR3 DNA sequence: TGTGCCAGCAGTCCACTCGTGTCCTACAATGAGCAGTTCTTC. Translated: CASSPLVSYNEQFF. The V gene is TRBV2, the J gene TRBJ2-1; D not resolved. This CDR3 is 14 amino acids long. Germline V gene data show CDR1 as SNHLY and CDR2 as FYNNEI. Trimming took 5 bases from V and 1 from J, leaving 9 bases between them. The whole variable domain, filled in from reference TRBV2 and TRBJ2-1, reads EPEVTQTPSHQVTQMGQEVILRCVPISNHLYFYWYRQILGQKVEFLVSFYNNEISEKSEIFDDQFSVERPDGSNFTLKIRSTKLEDSAMYFCASSPLVSYNEQFFGPGTRLTVL.

Only a few counts were recorded for this clone. The chain joins TRBV19 to TRBJ1-5; D uncertain. Germline CDR1 is LNHDA and CDR2 is SQIVND (reference sequence). CDR3 length: 15 amino acids. Trimming stripped 3 bases from V and 2 bases from J, with 11 bases between. This chain's CDR3 is CASSIWGGGNQPQHF. The CDR3 coding sequence is TGTGCCAGTAGTATTTGGGGTGGGGGCAATCAGCCCCAGCATTTT.

The J gene is TRBJ2-7, the V gene TRBV28, with a possible D match to TRBD2 (7 bases). There are 14 residues in the CDR3. The germline V gene has CDR1 MDHEN and CDR2 SYDVKM. V lost 6 bases and J 5 bases, leaving 17 bases between the germline ends. The CDR3 DNA reads as TGTGCCAGCAGACCCTCAGGGGAGGGGCACGAGCAGTACTTC. This codes for CASRPSGEGHEQYF.

The chain recombines TRBV7-3 with TRBJ1-3; possibly TRBD1 for D (5 bases). This CDR3 spans 13 amino acids. Per germline, CDR1 SGHTA and CDR2 FQGTGA. Trimming took off 5 bases at V and 2 bases at J, with 7 bases between the two ends. This CDR3 reads CASSGGPGNTIYF. The CDR3 DNA reads TGTGCCAGCAGCGGGGGTCCTGGAAACACCATATATTTT.

This chain connects TRBV5-6 to TRBJ2-2, with TRBD1 matching 10 bases. From germline, CDR1 is SGHDT and CDR2 YYEEEE. The CDR3 consists of 15 residues. With 3 bases clipped from V and 6 bases from J, the junction kept 5 bases outside the gene matches. The CDR3 region is CASSWTGGEAGELFF. The CDR3 nucleotides are TGTGCCAGCAGCTGGACAGGGGGTGAGGCCGGGGAGCTGTTTTTT. Using reference TRBV5-6 and TRBJ2-2 for the parts outside the CDR3, the full variable domain is DAGVTQSPTHLIKTRGQQVTLRCSPKSGHDTVSWYQQALGQGPQFIFQYYEEEERQRGNFPDRFSGHQFPNYSSELNVNALLLGDSALYLCASSWTGGEAGELFFGEGSRLTVL.

The rearrangement links TRBV11-2 to TRBJ2-5, with 8 positions matching TRBD1. The V and J ends lost 5 bases and 5 bases, in that order; junction bases with no gene match: 13. The CDR3 length is 16 residues. Germline CDR1 is SGHAT and CDR2 is FQNNGV. CDR3 residues: CASSTLSQGARETQYF. The CDR3 coding sequence is TGTGCCAGCAGCACCCTCTCCCAGGGGGCCAGGGAGACCCAGTACTTC. The variable domain in full, with the rest retrieved from reference TRBV11-2 and TRBJ2-5, is EAGVAQSPRYKIIEKRQSVAFWCNPISGHATLYWYQQILGQGPKLLIQFQNNGVVDDSQLPKDRFSAERLKGVDSTLKIQPAKLEDSAVYLCASSTLSQGARETQYFGPGTRLLVL.

The V gene is TRBV5-1, the J gene TRBJ2-5; maybe TRBD1 (5 bases). The CDR3 contains 12 residues. Germline-derived CDR1 and CDR2 are SGHRS and YFSETQ. Deletions cut 5 bases from V and 3 bases from J, with 8 bases between. The CDR3: CASSQQEETQYF. DNA of the CDR3: TGCGCCAGCAGTCAACAGGAAGAGACCCAGTACTTC.

The rearrangement uses TRBV2 and TRBJ1-2; TRBD1 matches 9 bases. The CDR3 is 14 amino acids. J lost 3 bases, V lost 5 bases, and 4 bases had no gene match. Germline assignment: CDR1 SNHLY and CDR2 FYNNEI. CDR3 sequence reads: CASSQQGAYYGYTF. The CDR3 bases are TGTGCCAGCAGTCAACAGGGGGCGTACTATGGCTACACCTTC.